The 13 T cell receptor beta chains listed next were all sequenced from one sample in a study of regulatory T cells in long-lasting Graves disease. Described time point: newly diagnosed GD, antithyroid drugs for less than 3 months. The authors made the TCR library using RNA they extracted from PBMCs. To make TCR beta libraries, researchers used iRepertoire HTBI primers and Arm-PCR of CDR3 regions. MiXCR, applied by TCRdb to the multiplex PCR reads, yields one record per CDR3 protein. The sample lists around 400,000 distinct CDR3 sequences, 12% occurring once. These same data were also listed under a study on T cells in Graves' hyperthyroidism and ophthalmopathy.

The sequenced sample was peripheral blood mononuclear cells (PBMCs), obtained at new diagnosis, from a patient treated with antithyroid drugs. These receptors were collected from a young woman with Graves disease.

This clonotype was detected ten times or more. This rearrangement joins TRBV28 to TRBJ1-4, with D tentatively TRBD1 (5 bases). The germline V and J ends were trimmed by 7 bases and 7 bases, with 16 bases remaining between them. The CDR3 spans 14 residues. The germline V gene has CDR1 MDHEN and CDR2 SYDVKM. CDR3 in DNA: TGTGCCAGCACCGGTGTGGGGCGAAGTGAAAAACTGTTTTTT. Protein product: CASTGVGRSEKLFF.

This clonotype was observed many times. This chain joins TRBV3-1 and TRBJ2-1, with D maybe TRBD2 (5 bases). The germline V gene encodes CDR1 LGHDT and CDR2 YNNKEL (reference sequence). V lost 4 bases and J lost 0, with 13 bases in between. This CDR3 is built from 16 residues. The CDR3 DNA reads TGTGCCAGCAGCCCAATGACTATGAGCTCCTACAATGAGCAGTTCTTC. Translated, it gives CASSPMTMSSYNEQFF.

This clonotype was observed at least ten times. V usage is TRBV12-3 or TRBV12-4 and J usage is TRBJ2-3; D unresolved. This CDR3 has 15 amino acids. Trimming stripped 4 bases from V and 3 bases from J, with 14 bases between. The CDR3 sequence: CASSWPPSSTDTQYF. In DNA, the CDR3 is TGTGCCAGCAGTTGGCCCCCTAGTTCAACAGATACGCAGTATTTT.

The chain has TRBV4-1 and TRBJ2-1; perhaps D is TRBD1 or TRBD2 (5 bases each). Trimming removed 5 bases at V and 8 bases at J, with 25 bases between. CDR3 length: 17 amino acids. Germline V CDR1 and CDR2: MGHRA, YSYEKL. The CDR3 nucleotides are TGCGCCAGCAGCTCCAAGATTTCAGGGTTGGGGGATTATGAGCAGTTCTTC. It yields the protein CASSSKISGLGDYEQFF.

As regards this clonotype: One base separates it from a far larger clone, so it is likely a read error. The gene calls are TRBV7-8 and TRBJ1-1, with 8 bases matching TRBD1. Looked up from germline, CDR1 is SGHVS and CDR2 is FQNEAQ. After removal of 6 bases from V and 0 bases from J, the junction contained 12 bases not matched to a gene. The CDR3 extends over 17 amino acids. CDR3 sequence reads: CASSVGVGTGVNTEAFF. The CDR3 DNA sequence: TGTGCCAGCAGTGTGGGAGTGGGGACAGGCGTGAACACTGAAGCTTTCTTT. The variable domain in full, completed from reference TRBV7-8 and TRBJ1-1, reads GAGVSQSPRYKVAKRGQDVALRCDPISGHVSLFWYQQALGQGPEFLTYFQNEAQLDKSGLPSDRFFAERPEGSVSTLKIQRTQQEDSAVYLCASSVGVGTGVNTEAFFGQGTRLTVV.

Many counts were recorded for this clonotype. The V and J genes are TRBV7-9 and TRBJ2-7, with 14 bases fitting TRBD2. There are 19 residues in the CDR3. V was clipped by 4 bases and J by 0 bases; unmatched bases: 11. Germline V lookup: CDR1 SEHNR, CDR2 FQNEAQ (reference sequence). CDR3 nucleotide sequence: TGTGCCAGCAGCTCAACGGGGACTAGCGGGAGTCGATTCTCCTACGAGCAGTACTTC. Its protein is CASSSTGTSGSRFSYEQYF.

There are many counts of this clonotype. The chain employs TRBV11-2 and TRBJ1-1; D not resolved. CDR1 is SGHAT, CDR2 FQNNGV, per germline. Deletions cut 0 bases from V and 1 base from J, with 9 bases between. The CDR3 is made up of 15 amino acids. The CDR3 protein is CASSLEGIWNTEAFF. The CDR3 DNA is TGTGCCAGCAGCTTAGAGGGGATATGGAACACTGAAGCTTTCTTT.

This clonotype was seen more than once but under ten times. The chain joins TRBV5-4 to TRBJ2-2; 10 positions agree with TRBD1. Per germline, CDR1 SGHNT and CDR2 YYREEE (reference sequence). The J segment lost 5 bases and the V segment lost 6 bases, leaving 1 base of the junction unmatched. CDR3 length: 13 residues. CDR3 nucleotide sequence: TGTGCCAGCACGGGACAGGGGACCGGGGAGCTGTTTTTT. Protein product: CASTGQGTGELFF.

V is TRBV7-6 and J is TRBJ2-7; no reliable D call. The CDR3 is made up of 13 amino acids. Trimming took 0 bases from V and 1 from J, leaving 4 bases between them. Germline V gene data show CDR1 as SGHVS and CDR2 as FNYEAQ. For the CDR3, the DNA is TGTGCCAGCAGCTTAGCAGATTCCTACGAGCAGTACTTC. Encoded protein: CASSLADSYEQYF. The whole variable domain, filled in from reference TRBV7-6 and TRBJ2-7, reads GAGVSQSPRYKVTKRGQDVALRCDPISGHVSLYWYRQALGQGPEFLTYFNYEAQQDKSGLPNDRFSAERPEGSISTLTIQRTEQRDSAMYRCASSLADSYEQYFGPGTRLTVT.

The CDR3 bases are TGTGCCAGCAGCTCCCCCCTGGGGACTAGCGGGACTAGGGAGACCCAGTACTTC. This translates into CASSSPLGTSGTRETQYF. V and J are TRBV7-6 and TRBJ2-5; 13 nucleotides agree with TRBD2. Losses at the gene ends were 4 bases for V and 5 bases for J; bases not matched to a gene: 13. The V gene's germline CDR1 is SGHVS and CDR2 FNYEAQ. The CDR3 spans 18 residues.

This clonotype was observed many times. The rearrangement uses TRBV7-3 and TRBJ2-5; 8 bases are shared with TRBD2. CDR3 length: 13 residues. V lost 4 bases to trimming and J lost 5 bases; unmatched junction nucleotides: 3. CDR1 is SGHTA, CDR2 FQGTGA, per germline. CDR3 sequence: CASSSSGGETQYF. The CDR3 DNA is TGTGCCAGCAGCTCCTCGGGGGGGGAGACCCAGTACTTC.

The chain uses TRBV4-3 and TRBJ2-7; TRBD1 matches 8 bases. The J segment lost 3 bases and the V segment lost 4 bases, leaving 5 bases of the junction unmatched. In germline, CDR1 is LGHNA, CDR2 YSLEER. This CDR3 contains 14 residues. This CDR3 reads CASSRSGQVYEQYF. The CDR3 DNA follows: TGCGCCAGCAGCCGATCGGGACAGGTCTACGAGCAGTACTTC.

As concerns this clonotype: The conserved closing phenylalanine or tryptophan is absent in this CDR3, likely reflecting a read error. The DNA for the CDR3 is TGCAGTGCGGGGGACAGGGGTAGTCACACTGGGGCCAACGTCCTGACTCTC. As protein: CSAGDRGSHTGANVLTL. The chain recombines TRBV20-1 with TRBJ2-6; TRBD1 aligns across 10 bases. The CDR3 extends over 17 amino acids. V was clipped by 6 bases and J by 2 bases; unmatched bases: 10. Germline lookup yields CDR1 DFQATT and CDR2 SNEGSKA (reference sequence).